The clone carrying this T cell receptor beta chain was detected only a few times. This specimen belongs to a study of spatial heterogeneity in lung cancer. TCRdb called the 5' RACE reads again in MiXCR, with one record for every CDR3 protein. The top ten hold 21% of the sample, which has approximately 100,000 distinct CDR3 sequences, roughly a fifth seen once. The time point here: blood at routine non-recurrence follow-up after resection. Sequenced here: PBMCs, sampled at follow-up. The origin of this receptor is a male donor with early-stage non-small cell lung cancer.

CDR3 bases: TGCGCCAGCGCTGAGACCCAAAACACCGGGGAGCTGTTTTTT. Residues: CASAETQNTGELFF. V and J are TRBV5-1 and TRBJ2-2; D not certain. V shed 7 bases and J shed 2 bases, with 12 bases lying between them. CDR1 and CDR2 from the germline V gene are SGHRS and YFSETQ. The CDR3 runs 14 residues.